Here is one T cell receptor (beta chain) with its context. Antigen: not known. One junction end does not reproduce the germline sequence, and a read error may be involved. Diagnoses were established using clinical symptoms, serum thyroxine and TRAb, thyroid ultrasound and orbital computed tomography. These data belong to a study of T cells in Graves' hyperthyroidism and ophthalmopathy. Amplified TCR beta CDR3 regions came from RNA transcripts. With the HTBI primer set, the TCR CDR3 went through a first round of RT-PCR. Each CDR3 protein is one row after TCRdb ran MiXCR on the multiplex PCR reads. The sample consists of about half a million distinct CDR3 sequences, about 20% of them appearing once. Study-wide findings and caveats: Most clonotypes that expanded in the thyroid above 0.001 also showed up in blood.

The CDR3 is made up of 14 amino acids. Germline V lookup: CDR1 MDHEN, CDR2 SYDVKM. The clonotype comes from a woman in her sixties or seventies with Graves' ophthalmopathy. Specimen: blood. The chain uses TRBV28 and TRBJ2-7, with no clear D. The CDR3 reads CAGSLTLSSYEQYF. The CDR3, as DNA: TGTGCCGGCAGTTTAACGCTCTCGTCCTACGAGCAGTACTTC. The variable domain in full, completed from reference TRBV28 and TRBJ2-7, reads DVKVTQSSRYLVKRTGEKVFLECVQDMDHENMFWYRQDPGLGLRLIYFSYDVKMKEKGDIPEGYSVSREKKERFSLILESASTNQTSMYLCAGSLTLSSYEQYFGPGTRLTVT.